Presented here are 2 T cell receptor beta chains from one specimen sequenced in a study of immune evolution from preneoplasia to lung adenocarcinoma. The assay was immunoSEQ multiplex PCR, and TCRdb's table has in-frame clones only and misses some. The sample has approximately 4,300 clones; around 83% are singletons. Sequencing input: FFPE minimally invasive lung adenocarcinoma tissue. The receptor source for this set is a person in their sixties or seventies with lung adenocarcinoma.

The chain links TRBV30 to TRBJ1-6; D remains ambiguous. Trimming left V 3 bases short and J 3 bases short, with 9 bases between. CDR3 length equals 14 residues. CDR1 is GTSNPN and CDR2 is SVGIG in the germline V gene (reference sequence). CDR3: CAWSAEHYNSPLHF. DNA of the CDR3: TGTGCCTGGAGCGCCGAACACTATAATTCACCCCTCCACTTT.

The V call is TRBV5-5, the J call TRBJ2-3; D assignment may be TRBD1 or TRBD2 (5 bases each). CDR1 is SGHKS, CDR2 YYEKEE, per germline (reference sequence). CDR3 length equals 15 residues. V lost 3 bases, J lost 2 bases, and 13 bases lay in between. For the CDR3, the DNA is TGTGCCAGCAGCTCCACGGGGCAACCCACAGATACGCAGTATTTT. Translating gives CASSSTGQPTDTQYF.